This T cell receptor beta chain was captured in a study of blood T cells in healthy people across ages. Findings and limits, study-wide: Without sorted subsets, naive and antigen-experienced compartments could not be conclusively compared. Expanded clonotype changes were possibly confounded by unknown donor CMV status.

A word on this clonotype: Antigen: not known.

The germline CDR1 and CDR2 sequences are SQVTM and ANQGSEA. The CDR3 has 12 amino acids. Alongside a J-beta primer mix, a sample-barcoded 5' primer served in a second PCR lasting roughly 7 to 11 cycles. A template-switch adaptor that had 12 random nucleotides put a tag on each cDNA molecule. In TCRdb, the 5' RACE reads were re-called with MiXCR into one record per CDR3 protein. The sample records over 600,000 distinct CDR3 sequences, approximately 60% being singletons. The receptor's source is a middle-aged man in good health. The sample comprised blood. The chain has TRBV29-1 and TRBJ2-5, with 7 bases identical to TRBD2. The CDR3 is CTTGGGQETQYF. In DNA, the CDR3 is TGCACCACAGGCGGGGGCCAAGAGACCCAGTACTTC.